A selection of T cell receptor beta chains follows, all from one sample in a study of blood T cell repertoires in COVID-19. Here immunoSEQ multiplex PCR was the method, and the copy in TCRdb shows in-frame clones only, minus some. The sample yields fewer than 300,000 clones, roughly 91% seen once. The sample consisted of PBMCs or T cells enriched from blood (not recorded which). The receptors originated from a woman aged 40 to 50 with acute COVID-19. The CDR3 runs from the conserved cysteine through the conserved F or W. D genes are given only for firm matches. Rows give clone size only sometimes, using once, few, many, or a class for an expanded clone.

CDR3 protein | J gene | clone size | D gene | V gene | CDR3 length
CAWSRVIWDYGYTF | TRBJ1-2 | NA | NA | TRBV30 | 14
CASSQDSGRGSYEQYF | TRBJ2-7 | few | TRBD2 | TRBV4-1 | 16
CASSQPTGRVETQYF | TRBJ2-5 | once | TRBD1 | TRBV4-1 | 15
CASSVDRQRGYTF | TRBJ1-2 | NA | NA | TRBV6-5 | 13
CASSLTATNEKLFF | TRBJ1-4 | NA | NA | TRBV2 | 14
CASIFAGLAYTDTQYF | TRBJ2-3 | NA | TRBD2 | TRBV2 | 16
CASSLVLTEAFF | TRBJ1-1 | few | NA | TRBV28 | 12
CASSGDSSGEKLFF | TRBJ1-4 | NA | NA | TRBV7-9 | 14
CASSSTLLAGVRGAQYF | TRBJ2-3 | NA | TRBD2 | TRBV28 | 17
CASSFGTSGGSSYNEQFF | TRBJ2-1 | NA | TRBD2 | TRBV7-9 | 18
CAISHGTNEKLFF | TRBJ1-4 | NA | NA | TRBV10-3 | 13
CASSRPGQLNSPLHF | TRBJ1-6 | NA | TRBD1 | TRBV11-3 | 15
CASSVPSGGWQYF | TRBJ2-5 | NA | TRBD2 | TRBV5-4 | 13
CASSQEPRGYNEQFF | TRBJ2-1 | NA | NA | TRBV4-1 | 15
CASIGRQGGGSPLHF | TRBJ1-6 | once | TRBD1 | TRBV2 | 15
CASSPNPQGSNTEAFF | TRBJ1-1 | NA | NA | TRBV5-1 | 16
CSGDGTEGSVDTQYF | TRBJ2-3 | NA | TRBD1 | TRBV29-1 | 15
CASSISGTIGQPQHF | TRBJ1-5 | NA | NA | TRBV19 | 15
CASSQVGSRGEKLFF | TRBJ1-4 | NA | TRBD1 | TRBV4-1 | 15
CASSLDRSHENTIYF | TRBJ1-3 | NA | NA | TRBV6-5 | 15
CASSKPGTYEQYF | TRBJ2-7 | few | NA | TRBV18 | 13
CAVKDRGGPSNQPQHF | TRBJ1-5 | NA | TRBD1 | TRBV3-1/TRBV3-2 | 16
CSVQGQGNQPQHF | TRBJ1-5 | NA | TRBD1 | TRBV29-1 | 13
CASSLLSEKLFF | TRBJ1-4 | NA | NA | TRBV5-6 | 12
CASSASPAGGTYEQYF | TRBJ2-7 | NA | TRBD2 | TRBV6-1 | 16
CASSLLGQGATYNEQFF | TRBJ2-1 | NA | TRBD1 | TRBV5-1 | 17
CASSTKGRGDQPQHF | TRBJ1-5 | NA | NA | TRBV19 | 15
CARSRVLLNEKLFF | TRBJ1-4 | once | NA | TRBV5-3 | 14
CASSHWDRGYTF | TRBJ1-2 | NA | TRBD1 | TRBV4-1 | 12
CASSPSGRNTDTQYF | TRBJ2-3 | NA | TRBD2 | TRBV11-2 | 15
CASSFTEGQPQHF | TRBJ1-5 | NA | NA | TRBV5-1 | 13
CASSQEGTVRGYTF | TRBJ1-2 | NA | TRBD1 | TRBV4-1 | 14
CASSSGQGAVNQPQHF | TRBJ1-5 | NA | TRBD1 | TRBV2 | 16
CASSLGLAGNNEQFF | TRBJ2-1 | NA | TRBD2 | TRBV7-3 | 15
CASSPRSNQNRGEYTGELFF | TRBJ2-2 | NA | NA | TRBV19 | 20
CASSLSGNYEQYF | TRBJ2-7 | once | NA | TRBV5-1 | 13
CASSLGVALSYEQYF | TRBJ2-7 | NA | NA | TRBV27 | 15
CASSYQDRVNGSPLHF | TRBJ1-6 | NA | TRBD1 | TRBV6-5 | 16